This T cell receptor (beta chain) derives from a study of T-cell memory formation after mild COVID-19. Study context: Largely donor-specific sequence clusters came from two donors.

TCRdb fed the 5' RACE reads into MiXCR, producing one record per CDR3 protein. The sample has 400,000 or so distinct CDR3 sequences; about 19% are singletons. Per the germline V gene, CDR1 is SGHTA and CDR2 is FQGNSA. The CDR3 spans 16 residues. Trimming at V came to 5 bases and at J to 8 bases, leaving 11 bases not matched to a gene. This clonotype appeared a few times. The target antigen is unknown. General observations from the study: Confirmation of SARS-CoV-2 specificity was lacking for second-wave clones peaking day 37. Pre-infection memory held some responding clones, suggesting pre-existing cross-reactive T cells responded. Clones that got smaller from day 15 to 85 had even CD4/CD8, while clones growing later tipped toward CD4+.

This rearrangement joins TRBV7-2 to TRBJ2-1, with 11 bases identical to TRBD1. Sequencing input: PBMCs or a T cell subset sorted from them (not recorded which). The receptor was isolated from an adult woman who had mild COVID-19 (a few samples of this study predate the infection). Cell type and time point are not known. The CDR3 DNA reads as TGTGCCAGCAGCGTCTACCTAGGACAGGGGGCCTATGAGCAGTTCTTC. Residues: CASSVYLGQGAYEQFF.